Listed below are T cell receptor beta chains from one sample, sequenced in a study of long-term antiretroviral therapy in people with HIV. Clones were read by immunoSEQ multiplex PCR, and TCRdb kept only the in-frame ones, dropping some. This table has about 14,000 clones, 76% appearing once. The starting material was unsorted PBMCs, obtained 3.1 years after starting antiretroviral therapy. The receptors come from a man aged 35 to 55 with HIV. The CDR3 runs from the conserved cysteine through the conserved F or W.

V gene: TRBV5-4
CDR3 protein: CASSRVNHAQSTDTQYF

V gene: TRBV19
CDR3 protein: CASSMGPYEQYF

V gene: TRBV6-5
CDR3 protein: CASSLGLSNEQFF

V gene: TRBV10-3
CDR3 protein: CAISGAGGSNQPQHF

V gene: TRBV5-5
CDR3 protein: CASRDLGTASYEQYF

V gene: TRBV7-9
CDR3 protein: CASLRFRGGELFF

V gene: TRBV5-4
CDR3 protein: CASSLPQQGTYEQYF

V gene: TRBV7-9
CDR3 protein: CASSRTADYGYTF

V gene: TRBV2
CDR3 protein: CASRDETYEQYF

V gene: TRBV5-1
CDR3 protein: CASSDQREQYF

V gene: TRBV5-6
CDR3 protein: CASSSGQYYGYTF

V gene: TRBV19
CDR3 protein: CASSIYEGYEQFF

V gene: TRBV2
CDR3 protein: CATVLDRNYGYTF

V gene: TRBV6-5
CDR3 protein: CASSYSGRRMNTEAFF

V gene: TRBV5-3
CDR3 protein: CARSFEGECYNEQFF

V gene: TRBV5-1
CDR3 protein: CASSLERTDTQYF

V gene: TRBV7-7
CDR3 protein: CASGSGDGQGYTF

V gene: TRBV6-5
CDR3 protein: CASSVGGRTYTEAFF

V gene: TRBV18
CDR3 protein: CASSPFSTEDSPSGNTIYF